A selection of T cell receptor beta chains follows, all from one sample in a study of regulatory T cells in long-lasting Graves disease. TCRdb recomputed calls from the multiplex PCR reads with MiXCR, one row per CDR3 protein. The data show hundreds of thousands of distinct CDR3 sequences, about 15% seen once. The same sample was also used in a study of T cells in Graves' hyperthyroidism and ophthalmopathy.

The input for sequencing was peripheral blood mononuclear cells (PBMCs), taken at new diagnosis, from a patient treated with antithyroid drugs. Receptors were obtained from a woman aged 40 to 50 with Graves disease. CDR3s include the opening cysteine and the closing phenylalanine or tryptophan. The D gene is left open where the match is weak. Clone size is stated in some rows and not others, as once, few, many or a class when expanded.

TRBJ2-7 | many | TRBD2 | TRBV27 | CASSFHPTGGPAEQYF | TGTGCCAGCAGTTTCCACCCTACGGGAGGGCCGGCCGAGCAGTACTTC
TRBJ2-2 | - | - | TRBV29-1 | CSVVPGLNTGELFF | TGCAGCGTGGTCCCGGGATTGAACACCGGGGAGCTGTTTTTT
TRBJ2-1 | many | TRBD2 | TRBV7-9 | CASSLGLAGGSEQFF | TGTGCCAGCAGCTTGGGTCTAGCGGGAGGTAGTGAGCAGTTCTTC
TRBJ2-1 | many | - | TRBV27 | CASSLESSSYNEQFF | TGTGCCAGCAGCTTAGAAAGTAGCTCCTACAATGAGCAGTTCTTC
TRBJ1-5 | - | - | TRBV4-1 | CASSQDESSSNQPQHF | TGCGCCAGCAGCCAAGATGAGAGCAGTAGCAATCAGCCCCAGCATTTT
TRBJ2-5 | few | - | TRBV4-1 | CASSPGPTYQETQYF | TGCGCCAGCAGCCCGGGACCGACGTACCAAGAGACCCAGTACTTC
TRBJ2-7 | many | - | TRBV11-2 | CASSLVWAGYQVGEQYF | TGTGCCAGCAGCTTAGTTTGGGCAGGGTACCAGGTGGGCGAGCAGTACTTC
TRBJ2-7 | many | TRBD2 | TRBV27 | CASRLGTRVGEQYF | TGTGCCAGCAGGTTAGGGACTAGGGTTGGGGAGCAGTACTTC
TRBJ2-7 | few | - | TRBV9 | CASSVEPGGTYEQYF | TGTGCCAGCAGCGTAGAACCAGGTGGGACTTACGAGCAGTACTTC
TRBJ1-5 | - | TRBD1 | TRBV20-1 | CSARPDRGSQPQHF | TGCAGTGCTAGACCCGACAGGGGAAGTCAGCCCCAGCATTTT
TRBJ2-7 | few | - | TRBV10-1 | CAGRLGAFGF | TGCGCAGGACGGTTAGGGGCCTTTGGTTTC
TRBJ2-2 | - | TRBD2 | TRBV10-1 | CASSDGAGGIGELFF | TGCGCCAGCAGTGATGGAGCGGGAGGCATCGGGGAGCTGTTTTTT
TRBJ1-2 | - | TRBD1 | TRBV11-3 | CASSLVSGQGDYGYTF | TGTGCCAGCAGCTTAGTTTCGGGACAGGGTGACTATGGCTACACCTTC
TRBJ2-5 | few | - | TRBV9 | CASSPDTSLETQYF | TGTGCCAGCAGCCCCGATACTAGTTTAGAGACCCAGTACTTC
TRBJ2-1 | few | - | TRBV2 | CASSEKREQFF | TGTGCCAGCAGTGAAAAACGGGAGCAGTTCTTC
TRBJ2-1 | many | TRBD2 | TRBV29-1 | CSVEFGLADEQFF | TGCAGCGTTGAGTTCGGACTAGCAGATGAGCAGTTCTTC
TRBJ2-7 | few | - | TRBV11-1 | CASSPPADYEQYF | TGTGCCAGCAGCCCCCCCGCCGACTACGAGCAGTACTTC
TRBJ2-7 | many | - | TRBV27 | CASSPRLAQEQYF | TGTGCCAGCAGTCCCCGTTTGGCTCAGGAGCAGTACTTC
TRBJ2-1 | many | TRBD2 | TRBV24-1 | CATSVSGRARNEQFF | TGTGCCACCAGTGTAAGCGGGAGGGCCAGGAATGAGCAGTTCTTC
TRBJ1-2 | - | - | TRBV29-1 | CSVEGVPRGYGYTF | TGCAGCGTTGAAGGGGTCCCGCGGGGCTATGGCTACACCTTC
TRBJ1-2 | - | - | TRBV2 | CASSDQQGFAGYTF | TGTGCCAGCAGTGATCAACAGGGATTCGCTGGCTACACCTTC
TRBJ2-3 | few | - | TRBV20-1 | CSATRDLTSTDTQYF | TGCAGTGCTACGCGGGACTTAACTAGCACAGATACGCAGTATTTT
TRBJ1-1 | - | - | TRBV20-1 | CSARAGKMNTEAFF | TGCAGTGCTAGAGCAGGGAAGATGAACACTGAAGCTTTCTTT
TRBJ2-5 | many | TRBD1 | TRBV30 | CAWGTGLVVETQYF | TGTGCCTGGGGGACAGGTTTGGTGGTGGAGACCCAGTACTTC
TRBJ1-4 | many | TRBD1 | TRBV7-9 | CASSSIRDSPEKLFF | TGTGCCAGCAGCTCTATCCGGGACAGCCCTGAAAAACTGTTTTTT
TRBJ2-2 | many | TRBD2 | TRBV11-2 | CASSLDHLRLAGKSVGELFF | TGTGCCAGCAGCTTAGATCATTTGAGACTAGCGGGTAAAAGTGTCGGGGAGCTGTTTTTT
TRBJ2-1 | many | - | TRBV28 | CASSPAGDNEQFF | TGTGCCAGCAGTCCAGCAGGAGACAATGAGCAGTTCTTC
TRBJ1-5 | many | - | TRBV19 | CASSMVGVEQPQHF | TGTGCCAGTAGTATGGTGGGTGTAGAGCAGCCCCAGCATTTT
TRBJ2-1 | - | - | TRBV2 | CASLANYNEQFF | TGTGCCAGCCTAGCGAACTACAATGAGCAGTTCTTC
TRBJ2-7 | - | - | TRBV6-1 | CASRSDASYEQYF | TGTGCCAGCAGGTCGGACGCGTCCTACGAGCAGTACTTC
TRBJ2-3 | - | - | TRBV5-1 | CASMRGVNGNTDTQYF | TGCGCCAGCATGAGGGGGGTGAACGGGAACACAGATACGCAGTATTTT
TRBJ1-1 | once | - | TRBV5-1 | CASSLGMRGTEAFF | TGCGCCAGCAGCCTGGGAATGAGGGGCACTGAAGCTTTCTTT
TRBJ2-5 | many | TRBD1 | TRBV7-8 | CASSLAMGTGEETQYF | TGTGCCAGCAGCTTAGCGATGGGGACAGGGGAAGAGACCCAGTACTTC
TRBJ2-1 | many | - | TRBV20-1 | CSARNDTSPYNEQFF | TGCAGTGCTAGAAATGACACTAGCCCCTACAATGAGCAGTTCTTC
TRBJ2-3 | - | TRBD2 | TRBV20-1 | CSARDIGLAGGPGTDTQYF | TGCAGTGCTAGAGATATTGGGCTAGCGGGAGGGCCGGGCACAGATACGCAGTATTTT
TRBJ2-7 | many | TRBD2 | TRBV7-6 | CASSLFLPSGSGDEQYF | TGTGCCAGCAGCTTATTCCTACCTAGCGGGAGCGGGGACGAGCAGTACTTC
TRBJ2-1 | many | TRBD2 | TRBV29-1 | CSVLLAGLANEQFF | TGCAGCGTCCTGCTAGCGGGACTCGCCAATGAGCAGTTCTTC
TRBJ2-3 | few | TRBD2 | TRBV2 | CAGGLAGGADTQYF | TGTGCCGGGGGACTAGCGGGGGGTGCAGATACGCAGTATTTT
TRBJ2-3 | many | TRBD2 | TRBV28 | CASTPGLAVTDTQYF | TGTGCCAGCACCCCAGGGCTAGCGGTCACAGATACGCAGTATTTT
TRBJ2-7 | - | TRBD1 | TRBV4-1 | CASSQDGTTGWRYEQYF | TGCGCCAGCAGCCAAGACGGGACGACAGGGTGGAGGTACGAGCAGTACTTC
TRBJ2-5 | once | TRBD1 | TRBV11-1 | CASSKGQKNQETQYF | TGTGCCAGCAGCAAGGGACAGAAGAACCAAGAGACCCAGTACTTC
TRBJ1-1 | few | TRBD1 | TRBV4-3 | CASSQALGGQPNTEAFF | TGCGCCAGCAGCCAAGCTCTGGGGGGACAGCCGAACACTGAAGCTTTCTTT
TRBJ2-3 | many | TRBD1 | TRBV29-1 | CSVEQGAWTDTQYF | TGCAGCGTCGAACAGGGGGCTTGGACAGATACGCAGTATTTT
TRBJ2-7 | few | TRBD2 | TRBV20-1 | CSARVFLAGVSSYEQYF | TGCAGTGCTAGAGTGTTCCTAGCGGGGGTGAGCTCCTACGAGCAGTACTTC
TRBJ2-2 | many | - | TRBV7-6 | CASSSRGTNTGELFF | TGTGCCAGCAGCTCCAGGGGAACGAACACCGGGGAGCTGTTTTTT
TRBJ1-6 | - | - | TRBV10-1 | CASGDDYNSPLHF | TGCGCCAGCGGAGACGATTATAATTCACCCCTCCACTTT
TRBJ1-3 | many | - | TRBV7-2 | CASSLLPGRNTIYF | TGTGCCAGCAGCTTACTGCCCGGGAGGAACACCATATATTTT